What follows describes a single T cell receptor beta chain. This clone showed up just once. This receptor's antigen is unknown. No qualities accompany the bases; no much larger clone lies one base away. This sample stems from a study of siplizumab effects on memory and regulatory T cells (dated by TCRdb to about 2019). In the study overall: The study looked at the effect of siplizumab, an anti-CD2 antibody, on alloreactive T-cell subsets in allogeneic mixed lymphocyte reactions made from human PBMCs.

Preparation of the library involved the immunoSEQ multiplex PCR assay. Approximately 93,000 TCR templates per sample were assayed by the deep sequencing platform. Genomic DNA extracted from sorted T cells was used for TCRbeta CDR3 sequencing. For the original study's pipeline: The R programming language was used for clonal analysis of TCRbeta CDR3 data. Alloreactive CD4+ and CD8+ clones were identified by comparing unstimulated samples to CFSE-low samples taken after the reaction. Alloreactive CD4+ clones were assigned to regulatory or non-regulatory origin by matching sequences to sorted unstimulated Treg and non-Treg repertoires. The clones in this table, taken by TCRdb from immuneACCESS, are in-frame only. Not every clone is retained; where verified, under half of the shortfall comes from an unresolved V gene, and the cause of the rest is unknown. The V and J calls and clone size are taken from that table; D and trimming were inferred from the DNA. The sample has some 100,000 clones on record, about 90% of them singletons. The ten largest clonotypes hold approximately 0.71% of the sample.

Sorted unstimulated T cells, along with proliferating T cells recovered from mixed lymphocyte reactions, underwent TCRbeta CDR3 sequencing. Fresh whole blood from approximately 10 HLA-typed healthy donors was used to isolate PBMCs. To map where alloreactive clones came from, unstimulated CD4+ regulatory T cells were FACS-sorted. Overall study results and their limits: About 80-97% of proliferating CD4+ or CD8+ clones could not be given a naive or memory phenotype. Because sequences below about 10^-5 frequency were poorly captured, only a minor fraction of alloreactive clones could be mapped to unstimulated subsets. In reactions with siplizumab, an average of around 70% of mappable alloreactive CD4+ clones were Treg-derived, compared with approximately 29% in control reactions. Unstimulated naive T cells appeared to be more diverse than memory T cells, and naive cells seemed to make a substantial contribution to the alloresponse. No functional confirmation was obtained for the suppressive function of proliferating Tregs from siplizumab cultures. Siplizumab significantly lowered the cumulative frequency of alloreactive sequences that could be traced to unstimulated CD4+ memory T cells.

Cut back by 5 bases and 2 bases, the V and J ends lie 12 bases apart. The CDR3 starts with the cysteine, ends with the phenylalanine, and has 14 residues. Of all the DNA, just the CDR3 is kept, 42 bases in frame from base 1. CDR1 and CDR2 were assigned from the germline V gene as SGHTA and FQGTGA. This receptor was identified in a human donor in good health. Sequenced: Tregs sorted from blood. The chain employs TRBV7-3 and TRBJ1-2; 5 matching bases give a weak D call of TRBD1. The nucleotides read TGTGCCAGCAGCCTGGGTCAGGGAAACTATGGCTACACCTTC. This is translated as CASSLGQGNYGYTF.